This TCR beta chain was observed in a study of cytomegalovirus exposure and HLA in healthy donors (TCRdb year 2017). Regarding the study in general: An earlier analysis of approximately 550 of the donors reported more than 250 Gb of sequence data and around 120 million unique TCR beta sequences from about 179 million T cells. To decide whether each TCR beta V gene segment behaved as functional or pseudogenic, an earlier analysis of some 600 of the donors relied on high-throughput TCR beta sequencing. Donor age, sex, ethnicity and CMV serostatus were compiled together with the repertoire data. Rather than using new phenotypic data, the later analysis identified candidate immune exposures from TCR beta sequences and from how often those sequences occurred across donors. The study was designed to test whether signatures of past pathogen exposure could be identified by cataloging public T cell receptors. Of the roughly 400 genotyped donors, over 80% were placed in the genetic ancestry cluster associated with self-reported Caucasian donors. Because of strong linkage in the cohort, 4 to 6 DR-DQ haplotypes were treated as single units for association and clustering. Around 320 gigabases of sequencing data and 80 million or so unique TCR sequences were included in an early release covering about 620 HLA-typed donors. A later analysis re-examined previously published TCR beta repertoires from about 700 donors and added high-resolution HLA genotyping to investigate patterns of TCR occurrence. Typing coverage differed by locus: A, B, C, DRB1 and DQB1 were typed in roughly 629-630 donors, DQA1 in about 510, DPA1 in 606, and DPB1 in 472. Across roughly 420 genotyped donors of the cohort, an average of about 220,000 unique TCR beta nucleotide sequences per donor were sequenced, and roughly a sixth of those sequences were non-productive. To predict cytomegalovirus infection status, the study combined high-throughput TCR immunosequencing, statistical association of individual TCRs with disease status, and machine learning. HLA typing covered class I and class II loci at four-digit resolution. A later genetic analysis took genome-wide SNP genotypes for 398 of the 666 donors and used that subset as a discovery cohort. Every repertoire in the discovery cohort had been generated on one and the same sequencing platform. The study profiled the T cell repertoires of under 700 subjects by immunosequencing and related them to cytomegalovirus serostatus. Besides the first cohort of around 670 subjects, a separate validation cohort made up of around 120 different subjects was used.

The study at large found these results: In vitro tests confirmed that a few of the cytomegalovirus-associated TCR beta chains recognize cytomegalovirus antigens. Broadly in line with IMGT annotations, most TCR beta V segments showed up in productive rearrangements about 90% or about 30% of the time in an earlier analysis of several hundred of the donors. According to a later analysis, parvovirus B19, influenza, CMV and Epstein-Barr virus appeared linked to several top co-occurrence clusters. According to a later analysis, TCR association rates differed among HLA loci, with DRB1 alleles showing the most associated TCRs and HLA-C alleles showing the fewest. According to the authors, the approach could potentially be generalized to other disease states and immunological phenotypes. Some IMGT-functional V segments, including TRBV6-2 and TRBV6-3, could not be told apart with the 87-base-pair reads, so those segments were excluded. Across donors, most TCR sequences were observed very rarely, whereas some public TCRs were present in many individuals. Because some donors lacked HLA typing at each locus, the association tests relied only on the typed subset. The study listed 150 to 200 TCR beta chains as associated with cytomegalovirus. A further reported finding was that TCR beta sequences accurately predicted the HLA-A and HLA-B alleles for most subjects in the first cohort. The classifier was reported to diagnose cytomegalovirus status with high specificity and sensitivity in both the original and validation cohorts. Correlated functional status among segregating V segments might be attributable to linkage disequilibrium, but an unknown experimental factor could not be ruled out. The sequencing pipeline was judged likely to have produced a cluster of highly shared sequence variants as a technical artifact. Compared with the roughly 670-donor mean, donors in an Asian-associated ancestry cluster had fewer N-insertions in productive TCRs, according to a later genetic analysis. This cohort had only TCR beta chains sequenced, and the lack of alpha or paired-chain data limited which features could be detected. Compared with equally common non-associated chains, HLA-associated TCR beta chains in a later analysis were more clonally expanded and had lower generation probabilities. Roughly uniform sequencing depth across donors was assumed in presence/absence analyses, although this assumption may not hold. Immune exposure information for the cohort was limited to CMV serostatus. A later genetic analysis associated a missense DCLRE1C variant with V-gene and J-gene trimming of TCR beta chains, and an independent cohort replicated the association. Because counts were too low, approximately 15 rarely observed V segments, including chromosome 9 orphons, were excluded from the earlier analysis of 587 of the donors. According to a later analysis, most CMV-associated TCR beta chains appeared to be HLA-restricted, and the HLA associations seemed to be driven largely by CMV exposure. When HLA alleles, especially DR and DQ, strongly co-occurred, attributing TCR associations to individual alleles was difficult. In a later analysis, 15,000 to 20,000 TCR beta sequences were associated with specific HLA alleles at a false discovery rate of 0.05.

In total, around 600 healthy bone marrow donors made up the cohort. Cohort members were all nominally healthy when sampled, although unrecorded immune exposures were likely present. The donor was CMV seronegative and was included in the group of 352 seronegative cohort members. A peripheral blood sample was collected from each donor, and TCR beta sequencing was performed on peripheral blood mononuclear cells. Genomic DNA was extracted from the blood cell samples with the Qiagen DNeasy Blood Extraction Kit. Preparation of the library involved the immunoSEQ multiplex PCR assay. A mixture of 60 forward primers for TCR Vbeta segments and 13 reverse primers for TCR Jbeta segments was used in the multiplex PCR. Amplification of the CDR3 region of rearranged TCR beta genes was performed with a multiplex PCR assay on genomic DNA. Amplified TCR beta libraries were sequenced as 87-base-pair reads on the Illumina HiSeq System. In the paper's pipeline: Across the 670 or so repertoires, a later analysis counted 60 million to 90 million unique TCR beta chains, some 11 million of which were shared by at least two donors. To remove PCR and sequencing errors, raw reads were error-corrected and collapsed into unique sequences using a nearest-neighbor algorithm that merged closely related sequences. V, D and J gene segments were assigned by aligning CDR3 sequences to IMGT reference sequences. Each retained sequence needed at least a six-nucleotide match to both a V gene segment and a J gene segment. Rearrangements were called productive when the CDR3 lacked stop codons and stayed in frame with V and J; all others were non-productive. CDR3 was defined by IMGT convention, running from the second conserved V-encoded cysteine to the conserved J-encoded phenylalanine. Sequences without an unambiguous match to a single V gene segment were excluded from the earlier analysis of 450 to 750 of the donors. An earlier analysis of about 590 of the donors classified V segments as functional when productive rearrangements were above 56.7% and as segregating when the standard deviation between donors was above 5%. A statistical classification framework was built to diagnose cytomegalovirus status from the catalog of TCR beta chain sequences. A later analysis assigned V and J genes by comparing TCR nucleotide sequences with IMGT/GENE-DB human TR gene sequences. A later analysis assigned CDR3 sequences and most-parsimonious VDJ recombination scenarios with the TCRdist pipeline. In a later analysis, each TCR beta chain was defined by its CDR3 amino acid sequence together with its V-gene family, and reads without a unique V-gene family were excluded. In a later analysis, fewer than 600 highly shared, low-generation-probability nucleotide sequences were removed to address suspected cross-contamination and a sequencing artifact. In a later analysis, a clonal expansion index was calculated for each public chain from normalized within-repertoire ranks of inferred template counts. A later analysis computed generation probabilities with a VDJ recombination model fitted to out-of-frame rearrangements, and checked the results against IGoR. In a later analysis, hypergeometric tests were used to score TCR-TCR, TCR-HLA and TCR-CMV co-occurrence, with a repertoire-size bias correction applied to TCR pairs. To estimate false discovery rates, a later analysis permuted the HLA or CMV assignments 20 times. In a later analysis, co-occurring TCRs were grouped using DBSCAN, and TCRdist sequence similarity was added for clustering within HLA-allele-positive subsets. Repertoires with fewer than 30,000 or more than 120,000 public chains, plus five repertoires with anomalous nucleotide sharing, were excluded from co-occurrence clustering. Drawn from immuneACCESS, this table holds only the in-frame rearrangements with V and J called that TCRdb kept. Clones are partly lost; checked studies trace under half to an unresolved V gene and leave the rest unexplained. V and J calls and clone size are copied from that table; D and trimming were computed from the DNA. Within this sample are some 180,000 clones, with roughly 90% of them counted one time only. The ten top clones hold less than 1.3% of the sample.

The germline V gene encodes CDR1 MDHEN and CDR2 SYDVKM. The CDR3 numbers 14 residues from cysteine through phenylalanine. The sequence is cut down to CDR3 DNA, 42 bases in frame from base 1. V was cut back by 6 bases and J by 8 bases, leaving a gap of 16 bases between them. The sample holds a few counts of this clone. The clone's antigen remains unknown. No base qualities exist here, and no much larger clone lies one base off it. The origin of this receptor is a boy aged 2 to 10 in good health and CMV-seronegative. The sample taken for sequencing was PBMCs. The receptor chain draws on TRBV28 and TRBJ1-4; 6 matching bases give a weak D call of TRBD1. The CDR3 sequence is CASSRPRGDEKLFF. Here is the DNA: TGTGCCAGCAGCCGTCCCAGGGGCGACGAAAAACTGTTTTTT.